The 11 T cell receptor beta chains reported below all come from one sample, sequenced in a study of beta chain features in type 1 diabetes. Findings and caveats of the study: Shortening that was moderate but significant affected the TCRB CDR3s of Type 1 diabetes patients in all four CD4+ subsets.

TCRB transcripts that were expressed got sequenced, as all of the isolated RNA had been reverse transcribed. TCRdb keeps only in-frame clones here, not all; method: immunoSEQ multiplex PCR. The sample lists roughly 130,000 clones; about 17% were seen once. These TCRs' antigens remain unknown. The sample comprised central memory CD4+ T cells from blood. These receptors all come from a man in his thirties or forties with type 1 diabetes.

This clone was seen at least ten times. Other DNA sequences in this specimen translate into the identical CDR3. The gene calls are TRBV18 and TRBJ1-2; D is unresolved. Per germline, CDR1 KGHSH and CDR2 LQKENI. V shed 0 bases and J shed 3 bases, with 5 bases lying between them. This CDR3 has 13 amino acids. This CDR3 reads CASSPPGDYGYTF. CDR3 DNA: TGTGCCAGCTCACCACCAGGAGACTATGGCTACACCTTC.

CDR3 protein: CSVGAGMTDTQYF. As DNA, the CDR3 is TGCAGCGTTGGGGCAGGGATGACAGATACGCAGTATTTT. The chain joins TRBV29-1 to TRBJ2-3; tentatively, D is TRBD1 (5 bases). Germline V gene lookup returns CDR1 SQVTM and CDR2 ANQGSEA. The length of the CDR3 is 13 residues. V shed 4 bases and J shed 3 bases, with 11 bases lying between them.

This clone was detected a few times. The V call is TRBV7-7, the J call TRBJ2-5, with 7 bases lining up with TRBD1. Per germline, CDR1 SSHAT and CDR2 FNYEAQ (reference sequence). The junction had 7 bases not matched to a gene; V was cut back by 5 bases and J by 1 base. This CDR3 has 15 amino acids. CDR3 nucleotides: TGTGCCAGCAGCCCCCGGACAGGTCGCCAAGAGACCCAGTACTTC. Translating it yields CASSPRTGRQETQYF.

This clone has more than one count but fewer than ten. The chain is built from TRBV18 and TRBJ1-4; D perhaps matches TRBD1 (6 bases). V lost 2 bases and J lost 7, with 20 bases in between. The germline gives CDR1 KGHSH, CDR2 LQKENI. The CDR3 runs 17 residues. The CDR3 is CASSPVRSTGSPEKLFF. CDR3 nucleotide sequence: TGTGCCAGCTCACCAGTCAGATCGACAGGATCACCTGAAAAACTGTTTTTT.

In this sample, this clone turned up a few times. Other DNA sequences in this sample translate to the same CDR3. The chain couples TRBV9 to TRBJ1-4, with D perhaps matching TRBD1 (6 bases). The V gene lost 2 bases and the J gene lost 6 bases, with 11 bases spanning the gap. The CDR3 covers 14 residues. CDR1 and CDR2 (germline): SGDLS, YYNGEE. CDR3 sequence reads: CASSVGGRDEKLFF. The DNA of the CDR3 is TGTGCCAGCAGCGTCGGGGGGCGCGATGAAAAACTGTTTTTT. Full variable domain (remainder filled in from reference TRBV9 and TRBJ1-4): DSGVTQTPKHLITATGQRVTLRCSPRSGDLSVYWYQQSLDQGLQFLIQYYNGEERAKGNILERFSAQQFPDLHSELNLSSLELGDSALYFCASSVGGRDEKLFFGSGTQLSVL.

This CDR3 is CASSLGSGGNTEAFF. The DNA of the CDR3 is TGTGCCAGCAGTCTCGGGAGTGGGGGGAACACTGAAGCTTTCTTT. The chain combines TRBV6-1 with TRBJ1-1, with D possibly matching TRBD1 (5 bases). Trimming cost V 5 bases and J 1 base, with 14 bases left between them. The CDR3 runs 15 residues. Germline values: CDR1 MNHNS, CDR2 SASEGT.

This clone was observed at least ten times. The chain combines TRBV6-6 with TRBJ1-4; D gene uncertain. The length of the CDR3 is 11 residues. Germline V gene lookup returns CDR1 MNHNY and CDR2 SVGAGI (reference sequence). V dropped 5 bases and J dropped 4 bases, with 2 bases sitting between them. The CDR3: CASSRNEKLFF. The CDR3 DNA reads as TGTGCCAGCAGTCGTAATGAAAAACTGTTTTTT.

The CDR3: CASSVRSAGGNQPQHF. In nucleotides, the CDR3 is TGTGCCAGCAGCGTCAGGTCGGCAGGGGGGAATCAGCCCCAGCATTTT. The J gene is TRBJ1-5, the V gene TRBV4-2; the match to TRBD1 covers 7 bases. This CDR3 has 16 amino acids. Germline CDR1 LGHNA, CDR2 YNFKEQ. The J segment lost 4 bases and the V segment lost 5 bases, leaving 11 bases of the junction unmatched.

This clone was seen a handful of times. The chain carries TRBV6-1 and TRBJ2-3; TRBD1 might be the D (5 bases). Trimming removed 1 base from V and 1 base from J, with 9 bases in between. The germline V gene has CDR1 MNHNS and CDR2 SASEGT. There are 15 residues in the CDR3. In DNA form, the CDR3 reads TGTGCCAGCAGTGAAGGGACATCCCGCACAGATACGCAGTATTTT. Its translation is CASSEGTSRTDTQYF.

Remarks on this clone: A read error is likely here: a far larger clone is one base away. Different DNA sequences within this sample yield the same CDR3. The genes are TRBV7-2 and TRBJ2-6; D may be TRBD2 (5 bases). V gave up 0 bases and J gave up 5 bases, with 14 bases separating them. The V gene's germline CDR1 is SGHTA and CDR2 FQGNSA. The CDR3 covers 17 residues. CDR3 nucleotides: TGTGCCAGCAGCTTAGCGCCTTCGCGGGCTCGGGCCAACGTCCTGACTTTC. Protein sequence: CASSLAPSRARANVLTF.

The table lists this clone with a few counts. In DNA, the CDR3 is TGTGCCAGCAGCCCCCGACGGGGCGACGAGCAGTACTTC. This sequence encodes CASSPRRGDEQYF. This sequence joins TRBV11-2 and TRBJ2-7; the D gene could be TRBD1 or TRBD2 (5 bases each). Germline-derived CDR1 and CDR2 are SGHAT and FQNNGV. The CDR3 runs 13 residues. V shed 5 bases and J shed 5 bases, with 13 bases lying between them.